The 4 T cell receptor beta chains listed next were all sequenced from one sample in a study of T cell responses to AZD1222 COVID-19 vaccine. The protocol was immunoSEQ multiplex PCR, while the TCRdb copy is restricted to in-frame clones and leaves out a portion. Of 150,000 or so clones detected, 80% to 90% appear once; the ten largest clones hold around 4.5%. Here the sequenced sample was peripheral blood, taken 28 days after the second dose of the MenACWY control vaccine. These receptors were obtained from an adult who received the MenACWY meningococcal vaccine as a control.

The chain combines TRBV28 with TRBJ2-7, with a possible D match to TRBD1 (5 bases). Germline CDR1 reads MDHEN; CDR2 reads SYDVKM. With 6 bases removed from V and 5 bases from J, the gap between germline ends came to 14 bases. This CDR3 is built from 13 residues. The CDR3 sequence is CASSSGLSDEQYF. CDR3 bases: TGTGCCAGCAGCTCAGGGTTATCGGACGAGCAGTACTTC.

The CDR3 bases are TGTGCCAGCAGCTTGTCCGGGGAGGACTATGGCTACACCTTC. It codes for CASSLSGEDYGYTF. The rearrangement links TRBV13 to TRBJ1-2, with D unresolved. The V gene lost 3 bases and the J gene lost 3 bases, with 11 bases spanning the gap. The CDR3 is 14 amino acids. CDR1 and CDR2 from the germline V gene are PRHDT and FYEKMQ (reference sequence).

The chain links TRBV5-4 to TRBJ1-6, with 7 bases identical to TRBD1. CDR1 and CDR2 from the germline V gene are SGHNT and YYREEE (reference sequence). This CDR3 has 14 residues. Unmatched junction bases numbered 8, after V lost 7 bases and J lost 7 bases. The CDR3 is CASGGQAGNSPLHF. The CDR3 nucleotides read TGTGCCAGCGGCGGACAGGCGGGCAATTCACCCCTCCACTTT.

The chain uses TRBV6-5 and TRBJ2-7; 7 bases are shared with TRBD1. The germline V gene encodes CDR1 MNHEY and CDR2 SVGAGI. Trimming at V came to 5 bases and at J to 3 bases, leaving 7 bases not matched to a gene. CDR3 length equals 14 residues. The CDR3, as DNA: TGTGCCAGCAGTCTCCGGGACAGTCACTACGAGCAGTACTTC. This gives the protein CASSLRDSHYEQYF.